The 24 T cell receptor beta chains below come from one sample, sequenced in a study of CD8 T cells in ankylosing spondylitis. One entry per CDR3 protein results from TCRdb running MiXCR on the 5' RACE reads. The table records 250,000 to 300,000 distinct CDR3 sequences, around 20% of them present only once. The sequencing sample was made of blood, either unsorted or a sorted T cell fraction (not recorded which). These receptors all come from a male donor with ankylosing spondylitis or in good health (not recorded which).

The V gene is TRBV28, the J gene TRBJ2-1; D call uncertain. Between the trimmed V and J ends, which lost 7 bases and 8 bases, there was a span of 12 bases. Germline loops: CDR1 MDHEN, CDR2 SYDVKM. The CDR3 totals 12 residues. The CDR3 region has the DNA TGTGCCAGCACGAAGGAGATGGATGAGCAGTTCTTC. It yields the protein CASTKEMDEQFF.

This clonotype was observed a few times. The chain recombines TRBV20-1 with TRBJ2-1; TRBD2 matches 11 bases. There are 15 residues in the CDR3. Germline V gene sequence: CDR1 DFQATT, CDR2 SNEGSKA (reference sequence). V lost 5 bases, J lost 1 base, and 4 bases stayed unmatched. CDR3 coding DNA: TGCAGTGCTCTGGGACTAGCGGATTCCTACAATGAGCAGTTCTTC. This codes for CSALGLADSYNEQFF.

This clonotype has more than one count but fewer than ten. The chain couples TRBV5-1 to TRBJ2-5, with 8 nucleotides matching TRBD1. The CDR3 extends over 16 amino acids. V shed 0 bases, J shed 4 bases, and the junction held 8 bases outside the gene matches. Germline assignment: CDR1 SGHRS and CDR2 YFSETQ. CDR3 region: CASSLDGQGVGETQYF. DNA for the CDR3: TGCGCCAGCAGCTTGGACGGACAGGGAGTCGGAGAGACCCAGTACTTC.

This clonotype was seen ten or more times. The rearrangement uses TRBV12-3 or TRBV12-4 and TRBJ1-2; 10 bases are a match to TRBD1. This CDR3 region has 14 residues. Trimming cost V 5 bases and J 7 bases; bases outside gene matches: 7. This chain's CDR3 is CASSPGQGDGGYTF. Here the CDR3 DNA reads TGTGCCAGCAGTCCCGGACAGGGGGATGGTGGCTACACCTTC.

CDR3 region: CASSYENPTSNTEAFF. For the CDR3, the DNA is TGTGCCAGCAGTTACGAAAACCCGACCAGTAACACTGAAGCTTTCTTT. The chain joins TRBV6-5 to TRBJ1-1; D not resolved. V shed 2 bases and J shed 2 bases, with 15 bases lying between them. The CDR3 totals 16 residues. Per germline, CDR1 MNHEY and CDR2 SVGAGI.

The CDR3 protein is CASSLPDPNEQFF. The CDR3 DNA reads as TGCGCCAGCAGCCTCCCCGATCCCAATGAGCAGTTCTTC. The chain combines TRBV5-1 with TRBJ2-1, with D hard to call. Between the trimmed V and J ends, which lost 4 bases and 6 bases, there was a span of 11 bases. This CDR3 spans 13 amino acids. Germline V gene lookup returns CDR1 SGHRS and CDR2 YFSETQ. The variable domain in full, with the rest retrieved from reference TRBV5-1 and TRBJ2-1, is KAGVTQTPRYLIKTRGQQVTLSCSPISGHRSVSWYQQTPGQGLQFLFEYFSETQRNKGNFPGRFSGRQFSNSRSEMNVSTLELGDSALYLCASSLPDPNEQFFGPGTRLTVL.

This clonotype was observed at least ten times. The V call is TRBV5-1, the J call TRBJ2-3; no definite D call. Trimming removed 5 bases at V and 0 bases at J, with 10 bases between. This CDR3 region has 14 residues. CDR1 and CDR2 from the germline V gene are SGHRS and YFSETQ. In DNA, the CDR3 is TGCGCCAGCAGAGGGCCAGGTAGCACAGATACGCAGTATTTT. Translation: CASRGPGSTDTQYF.

V usage is TRBV5-1 and J usage is TRBJ2-3; 9 positions match TRBD2. CDR3 size: 17 residues. Germline V gives CDR1 SGHRS, CDR2 YFSETQ. V dropped 4 bases and J dropped 2; count of bases not matched to a gene: 11. CDR3 in amino acids: CASSRTWSSGTTDTQYF. DNA of the CDR3: TGCGCCAGCAGCAGAACCTGGTCTAGCGGGACCACAGATACGCAGTATTTT.

J is TRBJ2-5 and V is TRBV15; D ambiguous. This CDR3 comprises 15 residues. Trimming took off 3 bases at V and 5 bases at J, with 16 bases between the two ends. Germline lookup yields CDR1 LNHNV and CDR2 YYDKDF (reference sequence). The CDR3 here is CATSSSTGTWETQYF. The CDR3 DNA reads TGTGCCACCAGCAGTTCAACCGGAACGTGGGAGACCCAGTACTTC.

This clonotype turned up a few times. This chain connects TRBV10-3 to TRBJ1-1; a weak D match, TRBD1 (6 bases). Germline lookup yields CDR1 ENHRY and CDR2 SYGVKD. V was shortened by 6 bases and J by 0 bases, with 8 bases between the two germline ends. There are 13 residues in the CDR3. CDR3 coding DNA: TGTGCCATCAGGGGGGGCCTGAACACTGAAGCTTTCTTT. Protein sequence: CAIRGGLNTEAFF.

This clonotype has ten or more counts. The V gene is TRBV5-1, the J gene TRBJ1-1, with 7 positions matching TRBD1. This CDR3 spans 16 amino acids. J lost 0 bases, V lost 4 bases, and 9 bases had no gene match. Germline V gene lookup returns CDR1 SGHRS and CDR2 YFSETQ. The CDR3 loop reads CASSMTGWEMNTEAFF. Written as DNA, the CDR3 is TGCGCCAGCAGCATGACAGGGTGGGAGATGAACACTGAAGCTTTCTTT.

The chain is built from TRBV12-3 or TRBV12-4 and TRBJ2-2, with TRBD1 matching over 9 bases. The CDR3 totals 16 residues. The junction had 6 bases not matched to a gene; V was cut back by 6 bases and J by 1 base. The CDR3 spells CASSRGQGGNTGELFF. The DNA for the CDR3 is TGTGCCAGCAGCCGGGGACAGGGTGGGAACACCGGGGAGCTGTTTTTT.

The V gene is TRBV6-2 or TRBV6-3, the J gene TRBJ1-5; D is possibly TRBD1 (5 bases). Germline V gene sequence: CDR1 MNHEY, CDR2 SVGEGT. The CDR3 covers 12 residues. V gave up 6 bases and J gave up 11 bases, with 14 bases separating them. The CDR3 here is CASSPGPLAQHF. CDR3 nucleotide sequence: TGTGCCAGCAGCCCGGGACCCCTGGCCCAGCATTTT.

This clonotype has more than one count but fewer than ten. This chain links TRBV20-1 with TRBJ2-5; D gene unclear. Trimming took 6 bases from V and 1 from J, leaving 12 bases between them. CDR3 size: 13 residues. From germline, CDR1 is DFQATT and CDR2 SNEGSKA (reference sequence). The CDR3 DNA is TGCAGTGCACTGCCTCCGTCCCAAGAGACCCAGTACTTC. As protein: CSALPPSQETQYF.

The chain uses TRBV7-3 and TRBJ2-1; 9 bases agree with TRBD1. Germline V gene data show CDR1 as SGHTA and CDR2 as FQGTGA. The V gene end was trimmed by 5 bases and the J gene end by 7 bases; junction bases not matched to a gene: 6. The CDR3 is made up of 14 amino acids. The CDR3 protein is CASSRTGVGNEQFF. The CDR3 nucleotides are TGTGCCAGCAGCCGGACAGGGGTCGGAAATGAGCAGTTCTTC.

Ten or more counts support this clonotype. This rearrangement joins TRBV5-5 to TRBJ2-3, with 9 nucleotides matching TRBD1. The V gene end was trimmed by 0 bases and the J gene end by 3 bases; junction bases not matched to a gene: 2. The CDR3 totals 15 residues. Germline CDR1 is SGHKS and CDR2 is YYEKEE (reference sequence). Here the CDR3 reads CASSLGDRDTDTQYF. The CDR3 DNA is TGTGCCAGCAGCTTGGGGGACAGGGATACAGATACGCAGTATTTT.

The genes are TRBV10-2 and TRBJ2-5, with 9 positions matching TRBD2. The CDR3 runs 16 residues. Germline V gives CDR1 WSHSY, CDR2 SAAADI. V gave up 10 bases and J gave up 3 bases; unmatched junction bases: 15. In DNA form, the CDR3 reads TGCGCCACCCAGAGCCTTAGCGGGAGCCCGAAAGAGACCCAGTACTTC. This translates into CATQSLSGSPKETQYF.

The rearrangement uses TRBV11-1 and TRBJ2-1; 9 bases map to TRBD2. The CDR3 is 14 residues long. Trimming took 5 bases from V and 5 from J; bases not matched to a gene: 4. Germline CDR1 SGHAT, CDR2 FQDESV (reference sequence). CDR3 nucleotide sequence: TGTGCCAGCAGCGTTAGCGGGAGACACAATGAGCAGTTCTTC. Translation gives CASSVSGRHNEQFF.

The genes are TRBV24-1 and TRBJ1-5; D unresolved. There are 13 residues in the CDR3. Germline CDR1 is KGHDR and CDR2 is SFDVKD. V shed 5 bases and J shed 4 bases, with 8 bases lying between them. The CDR3 coding sequence is TGTGCCACCAGTGGGCCTCGAAATCAGCCCCAGCATTTT. It specifies CATSGPRNQPQHF.

This clonotype was found a few times. This sequence may be a read error, since a much larger clone differs from it by one base. The chain recombines TRBV5-1 with TRBJ1-1; TRBD1 might be the D (6 bases). The germline gives CDR1 SGHRS, CDR2 YFSETQ. The V end was cut by 3 bases, the J end by 1 base, with 7 bases between. This CDR3 has 13 residues. The CDR3 DNA reads as TGCGCCAGCAGCTGGGGACAGAACACTGAAGCTTTCTTT. Encoded protein: CASSWGQNTEAFF. Supplemented by reference TRBV5-1 and TRBJ1-1, the full variable domain reads KAGVTQTPRYLIKTRGQQVTLSCSPISGHRSVSWYQQTPGQGLQFLFEYFSETQRNKGNFPGRFSGRQFSNSRSEMNVSTLELGDSALYLCASSWGQNTEAFFGQGTRLTVV.

The chain joins TRBV12-3 or TRBV12-4 to TRBJ1-1; TRBD1 aligns across 9 bases. Trimming removed 6 bases from V and 1 base from J; junction bases left unmatched: 6. The length of the CDR3 is 15 residues. CDR3 nucleotide sequence: TGTGCCAGCAGGCGAAGGACAGGGGAGAACACTGAAGCTTTCTTT. Translated: CASRRRTGENTEAFF.

The chain recombines TRBV9 with TRBJ1-6, with D maybe TRBD1 (5 bases). This CDR3 is 16 amino acids long. Germline CDR1 and CDR2: SGDLS and YYNGEE. V was clipped by 0 bases and J by 5 bases, with 12 bases between them. CDR3 coding DNA: TGTGCCAGCAGCGTAGCAGGGCACCCAGATAATTCACCCCTCCACTTT. Protein: CASSVAGHPDNSPLHF.

J is TRBJ2-7 and V is TRBV5-1; D gene unclear. Per the germline V gene, CDR1 is SGHRS and CDR2 is YFSETQ. V lost 0 bases, J lost 3 bases, and 7 bases lay in between. This CDR3 region has 13 residues. For the CDR3, the DNA is TGCGCCAGCAGCTTGGAGGACGGCTACGAGCAGTACGTC. Protein sequence: CASSLEDGYEQYV.

This clonotype was observed a few times. The rearrangement links TRBV9 to TRBJ2-4; perhaps TRBD2 as D (7 bases). The CDR3 totals 15 residues. V lost 0 bases and J lost 7, with 14 bases in between. From germline, CDR1 is SGDLS and CDR2 YYNGEE. CDR3 amino acids: CASSVGGGPTNIQYF. The CDR3 DNA sequence: TGTGCCAGCAGCGTAGGGGGGGGGCCCACGAACATTCAGTACTTC.